The rows below give T cell receptor beta chains drawn from one sample of a study of blood T cells in healthy people across ages. TCRdb redid the calling of the 5' RACE reads with MiXCR, one entry per CDR3 protein. The table records around 520,000 distinct CDR3 sequences, roughly a quarter of them present only once. This sample also belongs to another study, concerning T cells of mothers and their children.

Sequenced material: blood. These receptor sequences come from a boy between 2 and 10 years old in good health. Both conserved end residues are part of each CDR3. D genes are given only for firm matches. For some rows the clone size is stated as once, few or many, or as a class when expanded; others skip it.

J gene | V gene | D gene | clone size | CDR3 DNA | CDR3 protein
TRBJ2-1 | TRBV7-2 | TRBD2 | few | TGTGCCAGCAGCCCCCCCGGTGGCGGGAGGTTTTCGAATGAGCAGTTCTTC | CASSPPGGGRFSNEQFF
TRBJ2-1 | TRBV5-1 | - | - | TGCGCCAGCAGCTTAACAGCCCGAGACATCCATGAGCAGTTCTTC | CASSLTARDIHEQFF
TRBJ1-1 | TRBV12-3/TRBV12-4 | - | many | TGTGCCAGCAGTCAGGGTTACACTGAAGCTTTCTTT | CASSQGYTEAFF
TRBJ1-6 | TRBV9 | - | - | TGTGCCAGCAGCGTAACAGATATCAATTCACCCCTCCACTTT | CASSVTDINSPLHF
TRBJ2-3 | TRBV6-5 | - | once | TGTGCCAGCAGTTATGGAGGAGGGGCGTCAAATACGCAGTATTTT | CASSYGGGASNTQYF
TRBJ1-2 | TRBV9 | - | few | TGTGCCAGCAGCGGCCCCCAGACTGTAGACTATGGCTACACCTTC | CASSGPQTVDYGYTF
TRBJ2-2 | TRBV7-2 | - | few | TGTGCCAGCAGCTACTACAGGGAAACCGGGGAGCTGTTTTTT | CASSYYRETGELFF
TRBJ2-1 | TRBV5-1 | TRBD2 | - | TGCGCCAGCAGCCCTCCGGGGGGGTCGGGGAATGAGCAGTTCTTC | CASSPPGGSGNEQFF
TRBJ2-3 | TRBV13 | - | many | TGTGCCAGCAGCAGAAGCGGATATAGCACAGATACGCAGTATTTT | CASSRSGYSTDTQYF
TRBJ1-3 | TRBV29-1 | - | - | TGCAGCGTTGGTGGGATAGACGGAACTGGAAACACCATATATTTT | CSVGGIDGTGNTIYF
TRBJ2-2 | TRBV4-3 | TRBD2 | many | TGCGCCAGCAGCCAAATCCTAGCGGGAGAGGGCGGGGAGCTGTTTTTT | CASSQILAGEGGELFF
TRBJ2-7 | TRBV21-1 | - | few | TGTGCCAGCAGCAAAAATCATGCTAGGGAGGCTAGCGGAACCTACGAGCAGTACTTC | CASSKNHAREASGTYEQYF
TRBJ1-1 | TRBV29-1 | - | few | TGCAGCGTTCGGGGGAATGGGGGGAACACTGAAGCTTTCTTT | CSVRGNGGNTEAFF
TRBJ2-1 | TRBV12-3/TRBV12-4 | TRBD1 | few | TGTGCCAGCAGTTCCGGGACAGGTCCCCTTAATGAGCAGTTCTTC | CASSSGTGPLNEQFF
TRBJ2-5 | TRBV14 | - | - | TGTGCCAGCAGCCAAGAAGGCGGGTTAGCGCCTATTGCCCAGTACTTC | CASSQEGGLAPIAQYF